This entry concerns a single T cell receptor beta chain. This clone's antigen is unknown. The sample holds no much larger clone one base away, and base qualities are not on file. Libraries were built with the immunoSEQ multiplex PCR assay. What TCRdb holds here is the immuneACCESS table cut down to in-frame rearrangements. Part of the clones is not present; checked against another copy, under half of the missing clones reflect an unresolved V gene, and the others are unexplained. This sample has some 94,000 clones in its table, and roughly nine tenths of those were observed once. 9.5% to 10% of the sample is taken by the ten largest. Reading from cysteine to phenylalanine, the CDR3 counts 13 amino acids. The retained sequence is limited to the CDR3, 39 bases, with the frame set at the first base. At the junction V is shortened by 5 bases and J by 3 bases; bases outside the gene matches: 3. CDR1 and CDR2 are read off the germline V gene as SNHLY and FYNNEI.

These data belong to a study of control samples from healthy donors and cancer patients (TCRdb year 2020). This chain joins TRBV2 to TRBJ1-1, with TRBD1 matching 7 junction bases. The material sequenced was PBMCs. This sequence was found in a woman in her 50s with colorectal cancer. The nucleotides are TGTGCCAGCAGTTGGACAGGAGACACTGAAGCTTTCTTT. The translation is CASSWTGDTEAFF. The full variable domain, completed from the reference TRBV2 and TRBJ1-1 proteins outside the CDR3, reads EPEVTQTPSHQVTQMGQEVILRCVPISNHLYFYWYRQILGQKVEFLVSFYNNEISEKSEIFDDQFSVERPDGSNFTLKIRSTKLEDSAMYFCASSWTGDTEAFFGQGTRLTVV.